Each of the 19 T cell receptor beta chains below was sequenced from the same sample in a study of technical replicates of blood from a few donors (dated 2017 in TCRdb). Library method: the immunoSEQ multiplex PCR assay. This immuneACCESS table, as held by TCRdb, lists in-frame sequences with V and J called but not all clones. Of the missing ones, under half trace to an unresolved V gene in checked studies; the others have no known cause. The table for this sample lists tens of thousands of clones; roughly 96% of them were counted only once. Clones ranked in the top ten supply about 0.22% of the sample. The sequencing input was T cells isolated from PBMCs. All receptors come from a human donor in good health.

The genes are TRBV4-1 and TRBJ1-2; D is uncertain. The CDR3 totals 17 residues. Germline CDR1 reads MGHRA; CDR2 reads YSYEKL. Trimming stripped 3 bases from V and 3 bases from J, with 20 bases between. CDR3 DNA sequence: TGCGCCAGCAGCCACCCCTTTGGGGAGTTTCTGGACTATGGCTACACCTTC. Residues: CASSHPFGEFLDYGYTF.

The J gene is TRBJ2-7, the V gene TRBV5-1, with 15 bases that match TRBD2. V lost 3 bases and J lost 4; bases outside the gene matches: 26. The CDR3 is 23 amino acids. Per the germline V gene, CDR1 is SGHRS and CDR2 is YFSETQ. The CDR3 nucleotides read TGCGCCAGCAGCTCCCTCATCCCCACCTCAGGACTAGCGGGGGGGAACCTACCATACGAGCAGTACTTC. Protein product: CASSSLIPTSGLAGGNLPYEQYF.

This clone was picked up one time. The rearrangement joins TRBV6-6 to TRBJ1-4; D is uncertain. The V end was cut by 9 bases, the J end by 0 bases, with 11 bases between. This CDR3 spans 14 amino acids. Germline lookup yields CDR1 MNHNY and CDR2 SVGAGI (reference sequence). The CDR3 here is CASSQFATNEKLFF. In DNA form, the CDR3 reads TGTGCCAGTTCCCAGTTTGCAACTAATGAAAAACTGTTTTTT.

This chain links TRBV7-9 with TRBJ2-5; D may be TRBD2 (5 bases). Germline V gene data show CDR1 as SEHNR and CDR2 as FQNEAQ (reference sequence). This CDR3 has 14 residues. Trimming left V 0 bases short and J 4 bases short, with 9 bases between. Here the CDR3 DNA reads TGTGCCAGCAGCTTAGCGTTACGGGGAGAGACCCAGTACTTC. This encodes CASSLALRGETQYF.

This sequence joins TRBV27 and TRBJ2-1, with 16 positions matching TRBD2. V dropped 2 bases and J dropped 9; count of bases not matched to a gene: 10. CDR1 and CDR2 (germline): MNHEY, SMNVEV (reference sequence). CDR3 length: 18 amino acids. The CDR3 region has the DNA TGTGCCAGCAGTTTAGTGGGACTAGCGGGAGGGCCAAGTAGTGAGCAGTTCTTC. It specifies CASSLVGLAGGPSSEQFF.

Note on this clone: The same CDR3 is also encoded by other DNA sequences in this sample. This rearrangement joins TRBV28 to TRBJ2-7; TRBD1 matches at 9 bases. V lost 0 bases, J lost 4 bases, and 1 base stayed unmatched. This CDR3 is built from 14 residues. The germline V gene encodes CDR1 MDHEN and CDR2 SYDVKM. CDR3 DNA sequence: TGTGCCAGCAGTTTATGGACAGGGGGGTACGAGCAGTACTTC. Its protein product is CASSLWTGGYEQYF.

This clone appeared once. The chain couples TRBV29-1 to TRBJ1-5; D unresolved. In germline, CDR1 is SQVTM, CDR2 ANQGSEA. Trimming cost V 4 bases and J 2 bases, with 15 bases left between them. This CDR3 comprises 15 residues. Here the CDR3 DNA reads TGCAGCGTTGGAGGCCGAGGAGGCGGCAATCAGCCCCAGCATTTT. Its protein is CSVGGRGGGNQPQHF.

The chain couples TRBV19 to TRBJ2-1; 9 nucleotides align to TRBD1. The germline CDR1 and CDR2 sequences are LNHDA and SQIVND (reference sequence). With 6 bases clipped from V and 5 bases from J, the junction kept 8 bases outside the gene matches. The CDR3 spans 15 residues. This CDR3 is CASRTGGTSNNEQFF. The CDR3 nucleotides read TGTGCCAGTAGGACAGGGGGTACATCGAACAATGAGCAGTTCTTC.

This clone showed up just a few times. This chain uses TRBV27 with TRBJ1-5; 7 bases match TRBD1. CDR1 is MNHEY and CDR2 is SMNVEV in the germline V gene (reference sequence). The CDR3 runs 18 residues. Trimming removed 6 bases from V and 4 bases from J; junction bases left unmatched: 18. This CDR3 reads CASSRDRVEGPRNQPQHF. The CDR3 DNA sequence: TGTGCCAGCAGCCGAGACAGGGTCGAAGGCCCGAGGAATCAGCCCCAGCATTTT.

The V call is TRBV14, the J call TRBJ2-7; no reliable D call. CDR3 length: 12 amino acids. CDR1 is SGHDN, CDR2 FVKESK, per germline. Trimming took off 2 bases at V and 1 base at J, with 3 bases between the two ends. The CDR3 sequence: CASSQLSYEQYF. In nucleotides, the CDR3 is TGTGCCAGCAGCCAACTTTCCTACGAGCAGTACTTC. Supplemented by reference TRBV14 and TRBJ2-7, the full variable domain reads EAGVTQFPSHSVIEKGQTVTLRCDPISGHDNLYWYRRVMGKEIKFLLHFVKESKQDESGMPNNRFLAERTGGTYSTLKVQPAELEDSGVYFCASSQLSYEQYFGPGTRLTVT.

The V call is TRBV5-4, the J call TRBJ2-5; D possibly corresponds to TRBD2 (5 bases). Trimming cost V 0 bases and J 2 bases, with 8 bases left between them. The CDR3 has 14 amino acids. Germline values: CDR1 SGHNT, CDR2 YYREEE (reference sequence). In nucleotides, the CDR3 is TGTGCCAGCAGCTTGGATCCGGGGCAAGAGACCCAGTACTTC. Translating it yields CASSLDPGQETQYF. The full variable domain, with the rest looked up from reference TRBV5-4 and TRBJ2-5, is ETGVTQSPTHLIKTRGQQVTLRCSSQSGHNTVSWYQQALGQGPQFIFQYYREEENGRGNFPPRFSGLQFPNYSSELNVNALELDDSALYLCASSLDPGQETQYFGPGTRLLVL.

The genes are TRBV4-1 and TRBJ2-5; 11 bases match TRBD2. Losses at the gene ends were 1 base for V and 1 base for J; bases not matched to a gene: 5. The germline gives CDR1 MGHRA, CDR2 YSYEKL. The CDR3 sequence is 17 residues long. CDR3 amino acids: CASSQGGLAGGQETQYF. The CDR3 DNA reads TGCGCCAGCAGCCAAGGGGGGCTAGCGGGGGGCCAAGAGACCCAGTACTTC.

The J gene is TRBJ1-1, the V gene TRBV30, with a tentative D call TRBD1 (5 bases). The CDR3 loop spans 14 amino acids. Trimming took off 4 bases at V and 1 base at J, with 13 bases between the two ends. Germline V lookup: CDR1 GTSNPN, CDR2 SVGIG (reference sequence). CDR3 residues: CAWNREGPNTEAFF. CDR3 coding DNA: TGTGCCTGGAATAGGGAGGGGCCGAACACTGAAGCTTTCTTT.

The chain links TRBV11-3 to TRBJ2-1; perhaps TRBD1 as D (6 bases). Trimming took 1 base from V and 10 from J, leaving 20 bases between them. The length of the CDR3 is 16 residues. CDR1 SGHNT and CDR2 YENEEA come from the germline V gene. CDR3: CASSLVVTGPIGEQFF. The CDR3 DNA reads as TGTGCCAGCAGCTTAGTGGTAACAGGGCCTATTGGGGAGCAGTTCTTC.

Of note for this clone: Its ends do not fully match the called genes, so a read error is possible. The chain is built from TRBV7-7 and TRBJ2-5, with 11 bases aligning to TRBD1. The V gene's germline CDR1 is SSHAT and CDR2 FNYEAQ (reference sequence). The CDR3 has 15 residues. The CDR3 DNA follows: TGTGCTAGCAGCCCCGGACAGGGGGCTTGGCAGACCCAGTACTTC. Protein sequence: CASSPGQGAWQTQYF.

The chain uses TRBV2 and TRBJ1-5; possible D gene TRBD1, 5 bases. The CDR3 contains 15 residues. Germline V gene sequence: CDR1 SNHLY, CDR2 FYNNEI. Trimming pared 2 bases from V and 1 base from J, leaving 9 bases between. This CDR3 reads CASSEQRGSNQPQHF. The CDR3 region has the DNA TGTGCCAGCAGTGAACAAAGGGGCAGCAATCAGCCCCAGCATTTT.

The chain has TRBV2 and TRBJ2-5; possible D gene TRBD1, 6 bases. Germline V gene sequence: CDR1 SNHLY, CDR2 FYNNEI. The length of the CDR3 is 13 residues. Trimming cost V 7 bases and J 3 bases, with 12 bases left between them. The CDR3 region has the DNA TGTGCCAGCAAACAGGGTCTTAAAGAGACCCAGTACTTC. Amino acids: CASKQGLKETQYF.

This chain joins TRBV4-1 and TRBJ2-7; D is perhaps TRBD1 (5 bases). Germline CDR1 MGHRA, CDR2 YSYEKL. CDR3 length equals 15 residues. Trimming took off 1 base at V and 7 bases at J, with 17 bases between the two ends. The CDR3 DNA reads TGCGCCAGCAGCCAAGTCAATACAGGCCCTAGAGAGCAGTACTTC. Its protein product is CASSQVNTGPREQYF.

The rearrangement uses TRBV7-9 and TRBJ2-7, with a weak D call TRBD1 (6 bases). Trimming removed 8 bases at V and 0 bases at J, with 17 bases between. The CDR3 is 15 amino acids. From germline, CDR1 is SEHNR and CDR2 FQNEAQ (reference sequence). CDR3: CASLQWGRRSYEQYF. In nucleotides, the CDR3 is TGTGCCAGCTTACAGTGGGGGCGTCGCTCCTACGAGCAGTACTTC.